This T cell receptor beta chain was sequenced in a study of T-cell reconstitution after alpha-beta-depleted transplantation in children. General study points: Newly made T cells mostly supplied T-cell counts and diversity one year after transplant. At around two months after transplant, the alpha-beta T cells were reportedly derived from several hundred expanded clones that came from non-depleted graft cells.

The junction had 1 base not matched to a gene; V was cut back by 3 bases and J by 7 bases. Germline CDR1 SGHRS, CDR2 YFSETQ. The CDR3 is 13 amino acids. The library targeted TCRbeta and was prepared with unique molecular identifiers. From the PCR reads, TCRdb called clonotypes with MiXCR, one entry per CDR3 protein. The sample contains over 15,000 distinct CDR3 sequences, 9.5% to 15% of which appear only once. Worth noting for this clonotype: The target antigen is unknown.

The sample consisted of PBMCs, mostly from graft donor cells, taken 180 days after TCRalphabeta/CD19-depleted stem cell transplant. This clonotype was obtained from a boy in the first two years of life who had a stem cell transplant for Wiskott-Aldrich syndrome, so the T cells may come from the graft donor. The chain couples TRBV5-1 to TRBJ1-4; 9 bases are a match to TRBD1. CDR3 in DNA: TGCGCCAGCAGCTCGGGACAGGGTGAAAAACTGTTTTTT. This encodes CASSSGQGEKLFF.